Listed below are T cell receptor beta chains from one sample, sequenced in a study of T cells in Graves' hyperthyroidism and ophthalmopathy. TCRdb redid the calling of the multiplex PCR reads with MiXCR, one entry per CDR3 protein. The sample lists some 720,000 distinct CDR3 sequences; around 17% were seen once. Sequencing was performed on blood. The origin of the receptors is a man in his late teens or twenties with Graves' hyperthyroidism. CDR3s leave out the opening cysteine and the closing phenylalanine or tryptophan. A row's size may be missing; if present it is once, few, many or a size class.

abundance	len	v_gene	j_gene	CDR3aa
.	14	TRBV7-9	TRBJ2-1	ASSPDRPLSYNEQF
few	12	TRBV28	TRBJ2-7	ASSLPQGASEQY
few	13	TRBV20-1	TRBJ2-1	SAPDRASGKAEQF
many	14	TRBV6-1	TRBJ2-1	ASRVGAASSYNEQF
few	10	TRBV7-2	TRBJ2-5	ASSLASGAQY
.	12	TRBV20-1	TRBJ1-2	SAREEGSLESYT
few	12	TRBV27	TRBJ2-7	ASSPRQGPHEQY
few	14	TRBV3-1	TRBJ2-1	ASSPRDYHLYNEQF
few	11	TRBV19	TRBJ2-7	ASSKLDSYEQY
.	12	TRBV2	TRBJ2-1	ASNGQGAVNEQF
many	12	TRBV7-2	TRBJ2-3	ASSKEYGTDTQY
many	13	TRBV28	TRBJ1-1	ASSPPGPQFAEAF
few	13	TRBV7-3	TRBJ2-3	ASSLTLRRTDTQY
many	16	TRBV5-5	TRBJ2-2	ASSPGLAGGLNGGELF
once	12	TRBV24-1	TRBJ1-2	ATSGTGRNYGYT
few	12	TRBV28	TRBJ1-5	ASRFIGSSQPQH
many	11	TRBV12-3/TRBV12-4	TRBJ2-7	ASSLAGEGEQY
many	16	TRBV15	TRBJ2-1	ATSRASPSSGWLNEQF
many	11	TRBV12-3/TRBV12-4	TRBJ1-2	ASSGTGAYGYT
few	13	TRBV28	TRBJ2-4	ATRGRDTAKNIQY
many	11	TRBV7-2	TRBJ2-5	ASSLERGGTQY
few	13	TRBV7-2	TRBJ2-3	ASSQGLAGWDTQY
.	13	TRBV7-6	TRBJ2-7	ASSFDGRGSYEQY
many	15	TRBV28	TRBJ2-3	ASSSRLAGPSTDTQY
few	14	TRBV6-1	TRBJ1-5	ASSEAGVEWNQPQH
many	10	TRBV2	TRBJ2-7	ASRGVIYEQY
many	13	TRBV5-1	TRBJ1-1	ASSPRQGKNTEAF
.	11	TRBV20-1	TRBJ2-7	SARAGRGREQY
many	13	TRBV27	TRBJ2-1	ASSVAGGLYDEQF
few	13	TRBV19	TRBJ2-7	ASSIRDSGSSEQY
few	12	TRBV6-5	TRBJ1-1	ASSFGPPTTEAF
.	11	TRBV27	TRBJ1-5	ASSFRQNQPQH